The entry below gives a single T cell receptor (beta chain) sequence along with its context. Here immunoSEQ multiplex PCR was the method, and the copy in TCRdb shows in-frame clones only, minus some. This table has a few hundred thousand clones, approximately 89% appearing once. Seattle's cohort entered during active infection and was followed longitudinally. This sample stems from a study of blood T cell repertoires in COVID-19. Turning to the study itself: COVID-19 samples, acute and convalescent, were from the United States, Italy and Spain.

The junction had 6 bases not matched to a gene; V was cut back by 7 bases and J by 4 bases. CDR3 length: 13 amino acids. The sequencing input was peripheral blood. The chain carries TRBV12-3 or TRBV12-4 and TRBJ2-7, with 8 bases lining up with TRBD1. The TCR was taken from a woman aged 25 to 39 with COVID-19, enrolled during active disease. CDR3 sequence: CASTAGGGYEQYF. The DNA for the CDR3 is TGTGCCAGCACGGCAGGGGGCGGTTACGAGCAGTACTTC.